These 10 T cell receptor beta chains were all obtained from the same sample, sequenced in a study of T cells in tuberculosis. TCRdb keeps only in-frame clones here, not all; method: immunoSEQ multiplex PCR. The sample consists of about 25,000 clones, less than 97% of them appearing once. The sequencing input was PBMCs. These receptors all stem from a donor between 10 and 35 years old with latent tuberculosis or without tuberculosis infection.

V is TRBV9 and J is TRBJ1-4, with 7 bases lining up with TRBD1. Germline V gene lookup returns CDR1 SGDLS and CDR2 YYNGEE. J was trimmed by 3 bases and V by 3 bases; bases with no gene match: 2. CDR3 length: 14 residues. CDR3 sequence: CASSEQGSNEKLFF. The CDR3, as DNA: TGTGCCAGCAGCGAACAGGGGTCTAATGAAAAACTGTTTTTT.

The V and J genes are TRBV10-1 and TRBJ2-6, with TRBD1 matching 11 bases. With V trimmed by 7 bases and J by 2 bases, 13 bases remained unmatched. Germline V lookup: CDR1 WNHNN, CDR2 SYGVQD (reference sequence). The CDR3 loop spans 19 amino acids. CDR3 sequence reads: CASTRREGQGDAGANVLTF. The CDR3 nucleotides are TGCGCCAGCACCCGGAGGGAGGGACAGGGGGACGCTGGGGCCAACGTCCTGACTTTC.

This rearrangement joins TRBV12-5 to TRBJ2-1; a weak D match, TRBD1 (8 bases). Trimming cost V 3 bases and J 8 bases, with 23 bases left between them. From germline, CDR1 is LGHNT and CDR2 FRNRAP. The CDR3 covers 17 residues. CDR3 in amino acids: CASGFGVGGTGGHEQFF. The CDR3 bases are TGTGCTAGTGGTTTTGGGGTCGGGGGGACAGGTGGGCATGAGCAGTTCTTC. Looking up the rest from reference TRBV12-5 and TRBJ2-1 gives the full variable domain: DARVTQTPRHKVTEMGQEVTMRCQPILGHNTVFWYRQTMMQGLELLAYFRNRAPLDDSGMPKDRFSAEMPDATLATLKIQPSEPRDSAVYFCASGFGVGGTGGHEQFFGPGTRLTVL.

The chain uses TRBV27 and TRBJ1-2; no firm D call. The V end lost 1 base, the J end lost 3 bases, and 21 bases lay between the germline ends. Germline assignment: CDR1 MNHEY and CDR2 SMNVEV (reference sequence). This CDR3 has 18 amino acids. The CDR3 protein is CASSLYRPLGSKYYGYTF. CDR3 DNA: TGTGCCAGCAGTTTATATCGTCCGCTGGGCAGCAAATACTATGGCTACACCTTC.

CDR3: CASSSGTLSEAFF. As DNA, the CDR3 is TGCGCCAGCAGCTCCGGGACTCTCTCTGAAGCTTTCTTT. This sequence joins TRBV5-1 and TRBJ1-1; TRBD1 is a possible D gene (5 bases). This CDR3 has 13 amino acids. V lost 3 bases to trimming and J lost 6 bases, with 12 bases between them. Looked up from germline, CDR1 is SGHRS and CDR2 is YFSETQ. Supplemented by reference TRBV5-1 and TRBJ1-1, the full variable domain reads KAGVTQTPRYLIKTRGQQVTLSCSPISGHRSVSWYQQTPGQGLQFLFEYFSETQRNKGNFPGRFSGRQFSNSRSEMNVSTLELGDSALYLCASSSGTLSEAFFGQGTRLTVV.

The CDR3 loop reads CASLPGINTGELFF. The CDR3 nucleotides read TGCGCCAGTCTCCCGGGGATTAACACCGGGGAGCTGTTTTTT. The rearrangement uses TRBV10-2 and TRBJ2-2; D possibly corresponds to TRBD2 (5 bases). Germline V gives CDR1 WSHSY, CDR2 SAAADI. V gave up 9 bases and J gave up 2 bases, with 13 bases separating them. The CDR3 consists of 14 residues.

This rearrangement joins TRBV5-1 to TRBJ2-5, with TRBD1 matching 10 bases. Germline CDR1 SGHRS, CDR2 YFSETQ. V trimming: 1 base; J trimming: 3 bases; junction bases outside the gene matches: 3. CDR3 length: 15 residues. The CDR3 coding sequence is TGCGCCAGCAGCTTGTTCGGGACAGGGGAAGAGACCCAGTACTTC. The encoded protein is CASSLFGTGEETQYF.

Here the CDR3 DNA reads TGTGCCAGCAGTGTCCGGGCTAGCGGGGGGTTGAATTCCTACAATGAGCAGTTCTTC. Its translation is CASSVRASGGLNSYNEQFF. V usage is TRBV6-1 and J usage is TRBJ2-1; 11 bases are shared with TRBD2. Germline CDR1 and CDR2: MNHNS and SASEGT. V shed 4 bases and J 1 base; nucleotides not matched to a gene: 12. There are 19 residues in the CDR3.

The gene calls are TRBV28 and TRBJ1-1; 10 bases match TRBD1. This CDR3 is 12 amino acids long. V lost 10 bases and J lost 10; bases outside the gene matches: 9. The germline V gene has CDR1 MDHEN and CDR2 SYDVKM. CDR3 sequence reads: CATEDRGVLAFF. The CDR3 region has the DNA TGTGCCACCGAGGACAGGGGGGTTTTAGCTTTCTTT. The complete variable domain, with remaining parts taken from reference TRBV28 and TRBJ1-1, reads DVKVTQSSRYLVKRTGEKVFLECVQDMDHENMFWYRQDPGLGLRLIYFSYDVKMKEKGDIPEGYSVSREKKERFSLILESASTNQTSMYLCATEDRGVLAFFGQGTRLTVV.

This clone was seen a single time. The chain carries TRBV7-9 and TRBJ2-1, with a possible D match to TRBD2 (5 bases). V lost 5 bases and J lost 0, with 17 bases in between. The CDR3 length is 17 residues. Germline V lookup: CDR1 SEHNR, CDR2 FQNEAQ (reference sequence). The CDR3 DNA reads TGTGCCAGCAGCCTCCAGTACGGGGTGAGCTCCTACAATGAGCAGTTCTTC. This translates into CASSLQYGVSSYNEQFF. The entire variable domain, with the rest obtained from reference TRBV7-9 and TRBJ2-1, is as follows: DTGVSQNPRHKITKRGQNVTFRCDPISEHNRLYWYRQTLGQGPEFLTYFQNEAQLEKSRLLSDRFSAERPKGSFSTLEIQRTEQGDSAMYLCASSLQYGVSSYNEQFFGPGTRLTVL.